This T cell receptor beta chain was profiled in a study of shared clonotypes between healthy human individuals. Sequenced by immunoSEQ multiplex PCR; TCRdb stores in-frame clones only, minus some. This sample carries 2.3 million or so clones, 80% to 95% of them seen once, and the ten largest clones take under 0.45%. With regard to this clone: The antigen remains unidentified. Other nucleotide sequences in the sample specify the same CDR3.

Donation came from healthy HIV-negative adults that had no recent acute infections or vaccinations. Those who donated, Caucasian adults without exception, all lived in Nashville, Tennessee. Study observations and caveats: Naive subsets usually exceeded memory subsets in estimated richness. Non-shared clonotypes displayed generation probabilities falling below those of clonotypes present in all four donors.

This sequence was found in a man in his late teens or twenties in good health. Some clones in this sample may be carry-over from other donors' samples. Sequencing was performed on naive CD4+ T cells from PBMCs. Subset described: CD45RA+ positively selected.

CDR3 nucleotides: TGCGCCAGCAGGGGACAGCCGAACACTGAAGCTTTCTTT. Translating gives CASRGQPNTEAFF. The chain carries TRBV5-1 and TRBJ1-1; 7 bases agree with TRBD1. The length of the CDR3 is 13 residues. Germline loops: CDR1 SGHRS, CDR2 YFSETQ. V was clipped by 5 bases and J by 1 base; unmatched bases: 2.